A selection of T cell receptor beta chains follows, all from one sample in a study of T cell changes during pregnancy in multiple sclerosis. The protocol was immunoSEQ multiplex PCR, while the TCRdb copy is restricted to in-frame clones and leaves out a portion. The sample carries around 57,000 clones, about 89% recorded once. The sample in question was peripheral blood, obtained in the first trimester of pregnancy. The receptors were sampled from a female donor with multiple sclerosis, enrolled in a pregnancy study. Both conserved end residues are part of each CDR3. A D gene is named only where the DNA matches it firmly. Not every row has a clone size; where given, it reads once, few, many or a size class.

D | J | size | V | DNA | CDR3
. | TRBJ1-1 | . | TRBV19 | TGTGCCAGTAGTATCGTTGGGCGGGGAAGCACTGAAGCTTTCTTT | CASSIVGRGSTEAFF
. | TRBJ1-2 | . | TRBV27 | TGTGCCAGCAGGCCGCCCGACAGCTCCTATGGCTACACCTTC | CASRPPDSSYGYTF
. | TRBJ1-1 | . | TRBV27 | TGTGCCAGCAGTTTGGTGGGCTCGAACACTGAAGCTTTCTTT | CASSLVGSNTEAFF
. | TRBJ1-2 | . | TRBV28 | TGTGCCAGCAAGGACGGGGGGGCCTCTGGGGGCTACACCTTC | CASKDGGASGGYTF
TRBD2 | TRBJ2-7 | . | TRBV6-1 | TGTGCCAGCAGACCCCCCGGGACTAGAACCGAGCAGTACTTC | CASRPPGTRTEQYF
. | TRBJ1-1 | . | TRBV4-2 | TGTGCCAGCAGCCAAGAGTGGTCAGGGTGGACTGAAGCTTTCTTT | CASSQEWSGWTEAFF
TRBD1 | TRBJ2-1 | once | TRBV27 | TGTGCCAGCAGGAAGGGTTTGCAGGGGGCGTTCGATGAGCAGTTCTTC | CASRKGLQGAFDEQFF
. | TRBJ1-2 | . | TRBV6-6 | TGTGCCACAAACACAGGGAACTATGGCTACACCTTC | CATNTGNYGYTF
TRBD1 | TRBJ1-1 | . | TRBV6-6 | TGTGCCAGCAGTTACTCCCAGGGGGGCACTGAAGCTTTCTTT | CASSYSQGGTEAFF
. | TRBJ1-3 | . | TRBV11-3 | TGTGCCAGCAGCTTAGGAGGGCCTGGAAACACCATATATTTT | CASSLGGPGNTIYF
. | TRBJ1-2 | . | TRBV5-6 | TGTGCCAGCAGCTTATGGGGGGACTATGGCTACACCTTC | CASSLWGDYGYTF
TRBD2 | TRBJ2-4 | once | TRBV5-1 | TGCGCCAGCAGCTTGGATCCGGGGGGGAACATTCAGTACTTC | CASSLDPGGNIQYF
. | TRBJ2-1 | . | TRBV4-3 | TGCGCCAGCAGCCAAGATCCGGACTACTACAATGAGCAGTTCTTC | CASSQDPDYYNEQFF
TRBD1 | TRBJ2-2 | . | TRBV7-2 | TGTGCCAGCAGCTTGACAGGGTCGGACACCGGGGAGCTGTTTTTT | CASSLTGSDTGELFF
. | TRBJ1-4 | . | TRBV6-1 | TGTGCCAGCAGTGTTGGAGGGGCAGGGTTTAATGAAAAACTGTTTTTT | CASSVGGAGFNEKLFF
. | TRBJ1-1 | . | TRBV7-8 | TGTGCCAGCAGCTTACAGTTGGTAAACACTGAAGCTTTCTTT | CASSLQLVNTEAFF
. | TRBJ1-2 | . | TRBV28 | TGTGCCAGCAGTTTAGGGGGGGGCGCTTGGGGCTACACCTTC | CASSLGGGAWGYTF
. | TRBJ1-1 | . | TRBV7-2 | TGTGCCAGCAGCTTCCAGGGAAGAAACACTGAAGCTTTCTTT | CASSFQGRNTEAFF
. | TRBJ1-1 | . | TRBV6-5 | TGTGCCAGCAGTTACTCGTACGGGTACGCTGAAGCTTTCTTT | CASSYSYGYAEAFF
TRBD1 | TRBJ1-4 | . | TRBV2 | TGTGCCAGCAGGTTCCGGGACAGCAATGAAAAACTGTTTTTT | CASRFRDSNEKLFF
. | TRBJ2-5 | . | TRBV5-1 | TGCGCCAGCACCGGTGAAGAGACCCAGTACTTC | CASTGEETQYF
TRBD2 | TRBJ2-3 | . | TRBV5-1 | TGCGCCAGCAGCCCACTATGGACTAGCGGAAGCACAGATACGCAGTATTTT | CASSPLWTSGSTDTQYF
TRBD1 | TRBJ1-6 | . | TRBV4-3 | TGCGCCAGCAGCCAAGGGACAGGGGTGAAATCACCCCTCCACTTT | CASSQGTGVKSPLHF
. | TRBJ1-4 | . | TRBV6-1 | TGTGCCACCTACAACAGGGAGACTAATGAAAAACTGTTTTTT | CATYNRETNEKLFF
. | TRBJ1-5 | few | TRBV4-2 | TGTGCCAGCAGCCAGTCCGGGGATTATCAGCCCCAGCATTTT | CASSQSGDYQPQHF
TRBD1 | TRBJ1-1 | few | TRBV7-2 | TGTGCCAGCCAAGGACAGGGACACACTGAAGCTTTCTTT | CASQGQGHTEAFF
. | TRBJ2-3 | once | TRBV19 | TGTGCCAGTAGTATCGTAGGCACAGATACGCAGTATTTT | CASSIVGTDTQYF
TRBD2 | TRBJ2-3 | . | TRBV4-2 | TGTGCCAGCAGCCAAGCCAGACTAGCGACCTATAGCACAGATACGCAGTATTTT | CASSQARLATYSTDTQYF
TRBD1 | TRBJ2-1 | . | TRBV2 | TGTGCCAGCAGTGTGGACAGGTCAAGCTCCTACAATGAGCAGTTCTTC | CASSVDRSSSYNEQFF
. | TRBJ1-3 | . | TRBV27 | TGTGCCAGCAGTTCCTCAGCGGGATCCAACACCATATATTTT | CASSSSAGSNTIYF
TRBD1 | TRBJ1-1 | . | TRBV25-1 | TGTGCCAGCAGCCCCCGTCCGGGACAGGGGACGAACACTGAAGCTTTCTTT | CASSPRPGQGTNTEAFF
. | TRBJ2-5 | . | TRBV11-2 | TGTGCCAGCAGCTTAGTAGGGGAAGAGACCCAGTACTTC | CASSLVGEETQYF
TRBD2 | TRBJ2-3 | . | TRBV18 | TGTGCCAGCTCACCACCTAGCGGGGTCACAGATACGCAGTATTTT | CASSPPSGVTDTQYF
. | TRBJ1-2 | . | TRBV29-1 | TGCAGCGTTGGCGCAGGGCGGTATGGCTACACCTTC | CSVGAGRYGYTF
. | TRBJ1-2 | . | TRBV19 | TGTGCCAGTAGTATAGATGGACAGCCGGGAGGTAGCCCTTATGGCTACACCTTC | CASSIDGQPGGSPYGYTF
. | TRBJ1-4 | once | TRBV5-1 | TGCGCCAGCAGCTACGACAGGTTGAATGAAAAACTGTTTTTT | CASSYDRLNEKLFF
TRBD2 | TRBJ2-5 | . | TRBV7-2 | TGTGCCAGCAGCTTAGCCGGCGGCGGGGGGGAGACCCAGTACTTC | CASSLAGGGGETQYF
TRBD1 | TRBJ1-1 | few | TRBV10-3 | TGTGCCACTCGGACAGGATCGAACACTGAAGCTTTCTTT | CATRTGSNTEAFF
TRBD1 | TRBJ1-5 | . | TRBV30 | TGTGCCTGGGAACAGGGGATGGATCAGCCCCAGCATTTT | CAWEQGMDQPQHF
. | TRBJ2-2 | . | TRBV7-3 | TGTGCCAGCAGCAGCACAGGGTCCGGGGAGCTGTTTTTT | CASSSTGSGELFF
TRBD1 | TRBJ2-7 | . | TRBV6-5 | TGTGCCAGCAGTTACTCCGGGACAGGGGACTACGAGCAGTACTTC | CASSYSGTGDYEQYF
TRBD1 | TRBJ1-2 | . | TRBV2 | TGTGCCAGCAGTGGACAGGGGCGAGGCTATGGCTACACCTTC | CASSGQGRGYGYTF
TRBD2 | TRBJ2-1 | . | TRBV19 | TGTGCCAGTAGTATTCGCGGGGGGGACAATGAGCAGTTCTTC | CASSIRGGDNEQFF
TRBD2 | TRBJ2-1 | few | TRBV18 | TGTGCCAGCTCACCGGGGCTAGCGGGGAAGTACAATGAGCAGTTCTTC | CASSPGLAGKYNEQFF
. | TRBJ2-3 | few | TRBV4-1 | TGCGCCAGCAGCCAAGGGTCATTGGGGCCCGCGGCAGATACGCAGTATTTT | CASSQGSLGPAADTQYF
. | TRBJ1-4 | once | TRBV29-1 | TGCAGCGTAGGAGAAAGCAGTAATGAAAAACTGTTTTTT | CSVGESSNEKLFF
TRBD1 | TRBJ1-1 | few | TRBV19 | TGTGCCAGTAGGATCGGACAGGGAGTAAGGGACACTGAAGCTTTCTTT | CASRIGQGVRDTEAFF
TRBD1 | TRBJ1-1 | . | TRBV10-3 | TGTGCCACCAGGGACAGGGAATCCTCTGAAGCTTTCTTT | CATRDRESSEAFF
. | TRBJ1-2 | . | TRBV2 | TGTGCCAGCAGTGATGGGTGGGGGCGAGCTAACTATGGCTACACCTTC | CASSDGWGRANYGYTF
. | TRBJ1-3 | . | TRBV15 | TGTGCCACCAGCAGAGGCAGGGATTACTCTGGAAACACCATATATTTT | CATSRGRDYSGNTIYF
TRBD2 | TRBJ2-1 | . | TRBV30 | TGTGCCAGGAGCGGGAGGTTCTACAATGAGCAGTTCTTC | CARSGRFYNEQFF
. | TRBJ2-7 | . | TRBV27 | TGTGCCAGCCGGCAGACAGAAACCTACGAGCAGTACTTC | CASRQTETYEQYF
. | TRBJ1-2 | . | TRBV4-3 | TGCGCCAGCAGCCAAGGGGCTGTAGTTATGGGCGGCTACACCTTC | CASSQGAVVMGGYTF
. | TRBJ2-2 | few | TRBV7-7 | TGTGCCAGCAGCTTAGACGGACTATCCACCGGGGAGCTGTTTTTT | CASSLDGLSTGELFF
TRBD1 | TRBJ1-2 | . | TRBV2 | TGTGCCAGCAGGAAAGAACAGGGGGTAGATGGCTACACCTTC | CASRKEQGVDGYTF
TRBD1 | TRBJ1-5 | . | TRBV19 | TGTGCCAGTAGTGCTACACAGGGGGCCCTTTGGAATAGCAATCAGCCCCAGCATTTT | CASSATQGALWNSNQPQHF
. | TRBJ2-7 | . | TRBV27 | TGTGCCAGCAGTTTATCAACCCAGGGCTACGAGCAGTACTTC | CASSLSTQGYEQYF
. | TRBJ2-6 | . | TRBV6-1 | TGTGCCAGCATAGCAAACTCTGGGGCCAACGTCCTGACTTTC | CASIANSGANVLTF
. | TRBJ1-2 | . | TRBV11-2 | TGTGCCAGCAGCTCCCGGGACAAGGCCCTCGGCTACACCTTC | CASSSRDKALGYTF
TRBD2 | TRBJ2-3 | . | TRBV9 | TGTGCCAGCAGCGTTAGGACTAGCGGGAACACAGATACGCAGTATTTT | CASSVRTSGNTDTQYF